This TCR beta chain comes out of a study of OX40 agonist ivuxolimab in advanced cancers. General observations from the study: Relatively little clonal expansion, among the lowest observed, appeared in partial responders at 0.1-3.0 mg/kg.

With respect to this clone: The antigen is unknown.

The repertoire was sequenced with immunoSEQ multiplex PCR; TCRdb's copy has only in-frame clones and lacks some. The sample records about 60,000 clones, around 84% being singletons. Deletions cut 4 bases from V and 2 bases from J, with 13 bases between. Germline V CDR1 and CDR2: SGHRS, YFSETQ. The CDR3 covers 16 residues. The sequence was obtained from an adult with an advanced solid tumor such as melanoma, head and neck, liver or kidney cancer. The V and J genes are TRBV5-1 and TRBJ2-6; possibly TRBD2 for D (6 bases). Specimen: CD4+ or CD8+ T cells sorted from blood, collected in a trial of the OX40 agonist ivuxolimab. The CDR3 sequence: CASSPPSGAGANVLTF. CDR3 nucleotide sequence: TGCGCCAGCAGCCCCCCCTCGGGGGCTGGGGCCAACGTCCTGACTTTC.